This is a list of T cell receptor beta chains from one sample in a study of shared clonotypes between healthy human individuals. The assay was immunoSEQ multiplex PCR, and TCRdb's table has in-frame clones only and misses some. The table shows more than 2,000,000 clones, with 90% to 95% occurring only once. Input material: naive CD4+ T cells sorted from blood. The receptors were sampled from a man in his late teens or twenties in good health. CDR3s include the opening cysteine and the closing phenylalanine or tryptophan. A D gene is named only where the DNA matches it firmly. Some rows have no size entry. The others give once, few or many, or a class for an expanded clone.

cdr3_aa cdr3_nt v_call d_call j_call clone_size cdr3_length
CASSLGGAQQETQYF TGTGCCAGCAGCTTGGGGGGGGCACAGCAAGAGACCCAGTACTTC TRBV5-4 - TRBJ2-5 - 15
CSVAGPGNTDTQYF TGCAGCGTGGCAGGGCCAGGTAACACAGATACGCAGTATTTT TRBV29-1 - TRBJ2-3 - 14
CASSANRDPYYNEQFF TGTGCCAGCAGTGCCAATCGGGACCCTTACTACAATGAGCAGTTCTTC TRBV2 - TRBJ2-1 - 16
CASSLLGRDNEQFF TGTGCCAGCAGTTTACTGGGGAGAGACAATGAGCAGTTCTTC TRBV6-5 - TRBJ2-1 - 14
CASSSIRGDTEAFF TGTGCCAGCAGTTCCATCAGAGGGGACACTGAAGCTTTCTTT TRBV6-5 - TRBJ1-1 - 14
CASSRSATSVSYEQYF TGTGCCAGCAGTAGAAGCGCTACTAGCGTTTCCTACGAGCAGTACTTC TRBV9 TRBD2 TRBJ2-7 - 16
CASRLGTSEVADTQYF TGCGCCAGCAGACTGGGGACTAGCGAGGTGGCAGATACGCAGTATTTT TRBV5-1 TRBD2 TRBJ2-3 - 16
CASSAFIQPQHF TGTGCCAGCAGCGCCTTTATACAGCCCCAGCATTTT TRBV2 - TRBJ1-5 - 12
CASSSPGQTSVYEQYF TGTGCCAGCAGCTCGCCGGGACAGACTAGCGTCTACGAGCAGTACTTC TRBV5-4 - TRBJ2-7 - 16
CASSLEWGKGEKLFF TGTGCCAGCAGCTTAGAATGGGGGAAGGGCGAAAAACTGTTTTTT TRBV11-3 - TRBJ1-4 - 15
CASSLPTNGYTF TGTGCCAGCAGCTTGCCGACGAATGGCTACACCTTC TRBV5-6 - TRBJ1-2 - 12
CASSVVRDNSPLHF TGTGCCAGCAGTGTAGTGAGGGATAATTCACCCCTCCACTTT TRBV25-1 - TRBJ1-6 - 14
CASSLIGTDTQYF TGTGCCAGCAGCTTGATTGGAACAGATACGCAGTATTTT TRBV7-6 - TRBJ2-3 - 13
CASSLGGSGYEQYF TGTGCCAGCAGCTTAGGGGGATCGGGCTACGAGCAGTACTTC TRBV7-9 - TRBJ2-7 - 14
CASSPDRVNEQFF TGTGCCAGCTCACCAGACAGGGTCAATGAGCAGTTCTTC TRBV18 TRBD1 TRBJ2-1 - 13
CASSVDLADYEQYF TGTGCCAGCAGCGTAGACCTAGCGGACTACGAGCAGTACTTC TRBV9 TRBD2 TRBJ2-7 - 14
CASSWDSAGGEDTQYF TGTGCCAGCAGCTGGGACTCCGCGGGAGGTGAAGATACGCAGTATTTT TRBV11-3 TRBD2 TRBJ2-3 once 16
CASSAGGSSGNTIYF TGTGCCAGCTCCGCGGGGGGCTCCTCTGGAAACACCATATATTTT TRBV18 - TRBJ1-3 - 15
CAMRDTAFNYGYTF TGTGCCATGCGGGACACCGCCTTTAACTATGGCTACACCTTC TRBV10-3 - TRBJ1-2 - 14
CASSYPLGFLSSYEQYF TGTGCCAGCAGTTATCCCCTGGGTTTCCTTAGCTCCTACGAGCAGTACTTC TRBV28 - TRBJ2-7 - 17
CAGSGRAGADTQYF TGTGCCGGTAGCGGGAGGGCCGGGGCAGATACGCAGTATTTT TRBV30 TRBD2 TRBJ2-3 - 14
CAISGGPGNTIYF TGTGCCATCAGTGGAGGGCCAGGAAACACCATATATTTT TRBV10-3 - TRBJ1-3 few 13
CASRQGRDTEAFF TGTGCCAGCCGACAGGGACGGGACACTGAAGCTTTCTTT TRBV18 TRBD1 TRBJ1-1 few 13
CASSPEAGGWEKLFF TGTGCCAGCAGTCCAGAGGCAGGGGGATGGGAAAAACTGTTTTTT TRBV6-1 TRBD1 TRBJ1-4 - 15
CASSLVAGGTGELFF TGTGCCAGCAGCTTAGTTGCGGGGGGGACCGGGGAGCTGTTTTTT TRBV11-3 TRBD2 TRBJ2-2 - 15
CASSERGFNQPQHF TGTGCCAGCAGTGAACGGGGGTTTAATCAGCCCCAGCATTTT TRBV6-1 - TRBJ1-5 - 14
CASSQESTTGELFF TGCGCCAGCAGCCAAGAATCTACGACCGGGGAGCTGTTTTTT TRBV4-1 - TRBJ2-2 - 14
CASSQEGGRRATNEKLFF TGTGCCAGCAGCCAAGAAGGGGGGAGGAGGGCAACTAATGAAAAACTGTTTTTT TRBV28 - TRBJ1-4 - 18
CASSSSGTVNEKLFF TGTGCCAGCAGCTCCTCCGGGACGGTTAATGAAAAACTGTTTTTT TRBV11-2 - TRBJ1-4 - 15
CASSGGQLYGYTF TGTGCCAGCAGTGGAGGGCAGCTCTATGGCTACACCTTC TRBV2 - TRBJ1-2 - 13
CAWRATRDYGYTF TGTGCCTGGAGGGCAACCAGGGACTATGGCTACACCTTC TRBV30 - TRBJ1-2 - 13
CASSSQGLGNTIYF TGTGCCAGCAGCTCCCAGGGTCTCGGAAACACCATATATTTT TRBV5-4 - TRBJ1-3 - 14
CASSYAGTAYEQYF TGCGCCAGCAGCTACGCCGGGACAGCCTACGAGCAGTACTTC TRBV5-1 TRBD1 TRBJ2-7 - 14
CASSLRGREDEQYF TGCGCCAGCAGCTTGAGGGGGCGGGAGGACGAGCAGTACTTC TRBV5-1 - TRBJ2-7 - 14
CASSVGQGVNQPQHF TGTGCCAGCAGCGTAGGTCAGGGCGTCAATCAGCCCCAGCATTTT TRBV9 - TRBJ1-5 - 15
CACRQGIATNEKLFF TGTGCCTGCAGACAGGGAATAGCAACTAATGAAAAACTGTTTTTT TRBV30 TRBD1 TRBJ1-4 - 15
CASRRTWSTNTGELFF TGTGCCAGTAGGAGGACATGGTCAACGAACACCGGGGAGCTGTTTTTT TRBV19 - TRBJ2-2 - 16
CAAKNSGANVLTF TGTGCCGCCAAGAACTCTGGGGCCAACGTCCTGACTTTC TRBV6-5 - TRBJ2-6 - 13
CASSLALRDSPLHF TGTGCCAGCAGCTTAGCGCTACGGGATTCACCCCTCCACTTT TRBV7-9 - TRBJ1-6 - 14
CASSQQDSGNTIYF TGTGCCAGCTCACAACAGGACTCTGGAAACACCATATATTTT TRBV18 - TRBJ1-3 - 14
CASSILPGTASTEAFF TGTGCCAGTAGTATATTACCCGGAACGGCGTCCACTGAAGCTTTCTTT TRBV19 - TRBJ1-1 - 16
CASLSKRYTDTQYF TGTGCCAGCCTGAGTAAGCGTTACACAGATACGCAGTATTTT TRBV28 - TRBJ2-3 - 14
CASSKGYEQYF TGTGCCAGCTCAAAGGGGTACGAGCAGTACTTC TRBV18 - TRBJ2-7 - 11
CAWSVLDRVYAEAFF TGTGCCTGGAGTGTACTGGACAGGGTTTACGCTGAAGCTTTCTTT TRBV30 TRBD1 TRBJ1-1 - 15
CASSQDRGGNTQYF TGTGCCAGCAGCCAGGACAGGGGAGGAAATACGCAGTATTTT TRBV11-2 TRBD1 TRBJ2-3 - 14
CASIGQGNTGELFF TGTGCCAGCATAGGGCAGGGTAACACCGGGGAGCTGTTTTTT TRBV2 - TRBJ2-2 - 14
CASSLTGGDTGELFF TGCGCCAGCAGCCTGACAGGGGGCGACACCGGGGAGCTGTTTTTT TRBV5-1 TRBD1 TRBJ2-2 - 15
CASSPGQTYEQYF TGCGCCAGCAGCCCCGGACAAACCTACGAGCAGTACTTC TRBV5-1 - TRBJ2-7 - 13
CASSTRQGIGTEAFF TGTGCCAGCAGCACCCGACAGGGTATAGGCACTGAAGCTTTCTTT TRBV14 TRBD1 TRBJ1-1 - 15
CASSPLEGGGYGYTF TGTGCCAGCTCACCACTCGAGGGAGGCGGATATGGCTACACCTTC TRBV18 - TRBJ1-2 - 15
CASREIRDPDTQYF TGTGCCAGTCGAGAGATCAGGGACCCAGATACGCAGTATTTT TRBV11-2 - TRBJ2-3 once 14
CASSQDFLSSDTQYF TGCGCCAGCAGCCAAGACTTCCTCAGTTCAGATACGCAGTATTTT TRBV4-3 - TRBJ2-3 - 15